Below, 27 T cell receptor beta chains from the same sample are listed, as sequenced in a study of T-cell reconstitution after alpha-beta-depleted transplantation in children. This sample's TCRbeta library carried unique molecular identifier barcodes. In TCRdb, the PCR reads were re-called with MiXCR into one record per CDR3 protein. The sample includes about 600,000 distinct CDR3 sequences, under 12% of them seen just once. Here the sequenced sample was PBMCs from the stem cell graft donor, taken from the stem cell graft. The origin of the receptors is a human donor who donated a stem cell graft to a child with acute myeloid leukemia.

This clonotype has a handful of counts. The gene calls are TRBV2 and TRBJ2-6; 12 bases fit TRBD1. Trimming cost V 6 bases and J 2 bases; bases outside gene matches: 11. CDR1 and CDR2 (germline): SNHLY, FYNNEI. This CDR3 has 19 residues. The CDR3 sequence is CASRPRRDRGRAGANVLTF. Here the CDR3 DNA reads TGTGCCAGCAGACCCCGGCGGGACAGGGGGCGAGCTGGGGCCAACGTCCTGACTTTC.

This clonotype was counted a few times. This rearrangement joins TRBV11-1 to TRBJ2-5, with unresolved D. The CDR3 is made up of 12 amino acids. Germline CDR1 SGHAT, CDR2 FQDESV (reference sequence). Trimming took off 4 bases at V and 3 bases at J, with 6 bases between the two ends. This chain's CDR3 is CASSWNEETQYF. The CDR3 DNA reads TGTGCCAGCAGCTGGAACGAAGAGACCCAGTACTTC.

This clonotype was seen many times. The V gene is TRBV7-3, the J gene TRBJ2-2; maybe TRBD2 (6 bases). Between the trimmed V and J ends, which lost 5 bases and 5 bases, there was a span of 27 bases. Germline V gene data show CDR1 as SGHTA and CDR2 as FQGTGA. This CDR3 spans 19 amino acids. CDR3 sequence reads: CASSPLAGLKFSGTGELFF. The CDR3 DNA is TGTGCCAGCAGCCCCCTCGCGGGACTTAAATTCTCGGGAACCGGGGAGCTGTTTTTT.

The genes are TRBV11-1 and TRBJ2-3; TRBD1 aligns across 8 bases. Trimming at V came to 5 bases and at J to 2 bases, leaving 24 bases not matched to a gene. The CDR3 totals 21 residues. CDR1 SGHAT and CDR2 FQDESV come from the germline V gene (reference sequence). Here the CDR3 DNA reads TGTGCCAGCAGCCTCAGGACAGGGTTCGGGATCCGGGATCCAGTCACAGATACGCAGTATTTT. As protein: CASSLRTGFGIRDPVTDTQYF.

This clonotype came up many times. CDR3 protein: CASSQVGTRVTNEQFF. CDR3 in DNA: TGTGCCAGCAGCCAAGTTGGGACCCGGGTTACAAATGAGCAGTTCTTC. This chain joins TRBV14 and TRBJ2-1; D could derive from TRBD1 or TRBD2 (5 bases each). Trimming pared 1 base from V and 7 bases from J, leaving 17 bases between. This CDR3 region has 16 residues. Germline CDR1 is SGHDN and CDR2 is FVKESK.

This clonotype was observed a few times. This chain joins TRBV20-1 and TRBJ2-5; 9 bases fit TRBD1. V lost 6 bases to trimming and J lost 5 bases; unmatched junction nucleotides: 10. Germline values: CDR1 DFQATT, CDR2 SNEGSKA (reference sequence). The CDR3 runs 14 residues. CDR3 DNA: TGCAGTGCACCCCCCGGGACAGGGCCGGAGACCCAGTACTTC. Its translation is CSAPPGTGPETQYF.

V and J are TRBV20-1 and TRBJ2-3; 12 bases match TRBD2. The trim removed 5 bases at V and 2 bases at J, leaving 11 bases unmatched. The germline V gene has CDR1 DFQATT and CDR2 SNEGSKA (reference sequence). The CDR3 is 17 amino acids. The DNA of the CDR3 is TGCAGTGCTTCTCCTACTAGCGGGAGGACCCACACAGATACGCAGTATTTT. This encodes CSASPTSGRTHTDTQYF.

The chain carries TRBV5-1 and TRBJ2-7; 9 nucleotides align to TRBD2. After removal of 2 bases from V and 0 bases from J, the junction contained 12 bases not matched to a gene. CDR3 size: 18 residues. Germline CDR1 reads SGHRS; CDR2 reads YFSETQ. Written as DNA, the CDR3 is TGCGCCAGCAGCTTTTCCCCTAGCGGGACCGGTAACTCCTACGAGCAGTACTTC. As protein: CASSFSPSGTGNSYEQYF.

This clonotype was recorded a few times. The chain combines TRBV20-1 with TRBJ1-5; the match to TRBD1 covers 7 bases. Germline V lookup: CDR1 DFQATT, CDR2 SNEGSKA (reference sequence). CDR3 length equals 17 residues. J was trimmed by 5 bases and V by 4 bases; bases with no gene match: 17. CDR3 in amino acids: CSAIQGLLGQRDQPQHF. CDR3 DNA: TGCAGTGCTATCCAGGGACTGTTGGGACAGAGAGATCAGCCCCAGCATTTT.

This clonotype was detected a few times. This chain joins TRBV29-1 and TRBJ2-5; D perhaps matches TRBD2 (6 bases). CDR1 and CDR2 (germline): SQVTM, ANQGSEA. The CDR3 runs 14 residues. Trimming pared 3 bases from V and 5 bases from J, leaving 16 bases between. CDR3 residues: CSVDGGLEGETQYF. In DNA form, the CDR3 reads TGCAGCGTTGATGGAGGGCTGGAGGGGGAGACCCAGTACTTC.

This clonotype was counted a few times. The genes are TRBV5-1 and TRBJ1-2; weak D call: TRBD1 (5 bases). Germline V lookup: CDR1 SGHRS, CDR2 YFSETQ. V lost 4 bases and J lost 2, with 9 bases in between. The CDR3 is made up of 13 amino acids. The DNA of the CDR3 is TGCGCCAGCAGCCGGGACTGGAACTATGGCTACACCTTC. Translated: CASSRDWNYGYTF.

The V gene is TRBV5-5, the J gene TRBJ2-3; perhaps TRBD2 as D (6 bases). The germline CDR1 and CDR2 sequences are SGHKS and YYEKEE (reference sequence). The CDR3 runs 15 residues. The germline V and J ends were trimmed by 3 bases and 2 bases, with 13 bases remaining between them. DNA of the CDR3: TGTGCCAGCAGCTCGAAGGGACTTAACACAGATACGCAGTATTTT. It encodes CASSSKGLNTDTQYF.

This clonotype was seen many times. The V gene is TRBV19, the J gene TRBJ2-1, with 11 bases fitting TRBD2. V lost 4 bases, J lost 0 bases, and 8 bases stayed unmatched. CDR1 is LNHDA, CDR2 SQIVND, per germline (reference sequence). The CDR3 sequence is 18 residues long. CDR3 protein: CASSTLAGGESSYNEQFF. In DNA form, the CDR3 reads TGTGCCAGTAGTACCCTAGCGGGGGGAGAGAGCTCCTACAATGAGCAGTTCTTC.

This chain joins TRBV19 and TRBJ2-1; 12 nucleotides agree with TRBD2. Germline lookup yields CDR1 LNHDA and CDR2 SQIVND (reference sequence). The V gene end was trimmed by 1 base and the J gene end by 3 bases; junction bases not matched to a gene: 13. CDR3 length: 20 amino acids. CDR3 sequence: CASSIGPASGRALVYNEQFF. The CDR3 bases are TGTGCCAGTAGTATAGGCCCCGCTAGCGGGAGGGCCTTGGTCTACAATGAGCAGTTCTTC.

This clonotype was picked up a small number of times. The CDR3 sequence is CASSSVTSGGSYNEQFF. In DNA form, the CDR3 reads TGTGCCAGCAGCTCCGTGACTAGCGGGGGCTCCTACAATGAGCAGTTCTTC. This chain joins TRBV7-9 and TRBJ2-1, with 12 nucleotides matching TRBD2. The germline V gene encodes CDR1 SEHNR and CDR2 FQNEAQ (reference sequence). This CDR3 is built from 17 residues. V dropped 4 bases and J dropped 0; count of bases not matched to a gene: 4.

This clonotype was detected only a few times. The chain combines TRBV20-1 with TRBJ1-1; weak D call: TRBD1 (6 bases). Germline loops: CDR1 DFQATT, CDR2 SNEGSKA (reference sequence). V was trimmed by 8 bases and J by 6 bases, leaving 19 bases between them. This CDR3 contains 13 residues. CDR3 in DNA: TGCAGTACTCTAGAGGGGGGGGATCCTGAAGCTTTCTTT. This encodes CSTLEGGDPEAFF.

This clonotype was counted between two and nine times. J is TRBJ2-3 and V is TRBV20-1, with 9 bases lining up with TRBD2. The CDR3 totals 18 residues. Germline V gives CDR1 DFQATT, CDR2 SNEGSKA (reference sequence). V was clipped by 5 bases and J by 0 bases; unmatched bases: 15. The CDR3 sequence is CSAPAGGERARSTDTQYF. CDR3 in DNA: TGCAGTGCTCCCGCGGGGGGGGAGAGAGCTCGTAGCACAGATACGCAGTATTTT.

This clonotype was recorded a few times. This chain connects TRBV5-1 to TRBJ1-4; D is uncertain. Per the germline V gene, CDR1 is SGHRS and CDR2 is YFSETQ. CDR3 size: 15 residues. Trimming removed 0 bases from V and 8 bases from J, with 14 bases in between. Written as DNA, the CDR3 is TGCGCCAGCAGCTTGGTTGGTGATCGGGGAGAAAAACTGTTTTTT. Its protein is CASSLVGDRGEKLFF.

This clonotype was found a few times. The V and J genes are TRBV29-1 and TRBJ2-3; D remains unclear. This CDR3 spans 11 amino acids. V was shortened by 4 bases and J by 1 base, with 3 bases between the two germline ends. CDR1 is SQVTM, CDR2 ANQGSEA, per germline. This chain's CDR3 is CSVGGTDTQYF. DNA of the CDR3: TGCAGCGTTGGCGGCACAGATACGCAGTATTTT.

This clonotype was observed a handful of times. The chain has TRBV10-3 and TRBJ2-2; TRBD1 matches 9 bases. V was pared by 6 bases and J by 1 base, with 3 bases of the junction left unmatched. The CDR3 runs 15 residues. Looked up from germline, CDR1 is ENHRY and CDR2 is SYGVKD. The CDR3 loop is CAIRGTGQNTGELFF. Here the CDR3 DNA reads TGTGCCATCAGGGGGACAGGGCAGAACACCGGGGAGCTGTTTTTT.

The chain has TRBV28 and TRBJ1-4; D is unclear. Germline CDR1 and CDR2: MDHEN and SYDVKM. Trimming removed 3 bases at V and 0 bases at J, with 17 bases between. This CDR3 is 18 amino acids long. The CDR3 nucleotides read TGTGCCAGCAGTTTCCCCTCGACACGGGTAGCAACTAATGAAAAACTGTTTTTT. It specifies CASSFPSTRVATNEKLFF.

The chain recombines TRBV5-1 with TRBJ2-5; 8 positions match TRBD1. Trimming at V came to 0 bases and at J to 5 bases, leaving 6 bases not matched to a gene. CDR3 size: 15 residues. Germline loops: CDR1 SGHRS, CDR2 YFSETQ. Here the CDR3 reads CASSLGQGMMETQYF. The DNA of the CDR3 is TGCGCCAGCAGCTTGGGACAGGGGATGATGGAGACCCAGTACTTC.

This clonotype was detected ten times or more. The V and J genes are TRBV20-1 and TRBJ2-1, with 7 bases lining up with TRBD2. Trimming took 7 bases from V and 6 from J; bases not matched to a gene: 0. CDR3 length: 10 residues. Germline V gives CDR1 DFQATT, CDR2 SNEGSKA (reference sequence). The CDR3 bases are TGCAGTGGGGAGGGCAATGAGCAGTTCTTC. Amino acid sequence: CSGEGNEQFF.

This clonotype came up a few times. The chain links TRBV19 to TRBJ1-5; no reliable D call. The CDR3 covers 17 residues. Trimming pared 5 bases from V and 1 base from J, leaving 18 bases between. Germline-derived CDR1 and CDR2 are LNHDA and SQIVND (reference sequence). In nucleotides, the CDR3 is TGTGCCAGTAGTGCAGCCTCTCTCGGGCGCAGCAATCAGCCCCAGCATTTT. Translated, it gives CASSAASLGRSNQPQHF.

This clonotype was counted at least ten times. The junction departs from germline at one end; a sequencing error may be responsible. The chain has TRBV28 and TRBJ1-1, with a weak D call TRBD1 (5 bases). Germline values: CDR1 MDHEN, CDR2 SYDVKM. This CDR3 is built from 14 residues. In nucleotides, the CDR3 is TGTGCCAGCTTTCTTGCTCAGGGTCGAACTGAAGCCTTCTTT. This encodes CASFLAQGRTEAFF.

As to this clonotype: At one boundary the junction diverges from the germline segment, which might be a read error. The rearrangement joins TRBV7-2 to TRBJ2-3; 8 bases line up with TRBD2. The CDR3 totals 12 residues. Germline assignment: CDR1 SGHTA and CDR2 FQGNSA. DNA of the CDR3: TGTGCCAGCAGCCAGGGACTAGACGGAAGGGTGTTT. Its protein product is CASSQGLDGRVF. The full variable domain, in which reference TRBV7-2 and TRBJ2-3 provide the parts outside the CDR3, is GAGVSQSPSNKVTEKGKDVELRCDPISGHTALYWYRQSLGQGLEFLIYFQGNSAPDKSGLPSDRFSAERTGGSVSTLTIQRTQQEDSAVYLCASSQGLDGRVFGPGTRLTVL.

This clonotype showed up just a few times. The rearrangement links TRBV29-1 to TRBJ2-7; no clear D. The V gene lost 7 bases and the J gene lost 1 base, with 11 bases spanning the gap. The CDR3 is 12 residues long. From germline, CDR1 is SQVTM and CDR2 ANQGSEA. CDR3 coding DNA: TGCAGCGCCGCTCTAGGTTCCTACGAGCAGTACTTC. Its translation is CSAALGSYEQYF.